The clone carrying this T cell receptor (beta chain) has only one observation. V was trimmed by 5 bases and J by 4 bases, leaving 15 bases between them. The CDR3 is 15 residues long. Per germline, CDR1 MNHEY and CDR2 SMNVEV (reference sequence). Donors, healthy HIV-negative adults, lacked recent acute infections or vaccinations. Profiling relied on immunoSEQ multiplex PCR, and the TCRdb table lists in-frame clones only, not all of them. Of around 1.1 million clones in the sample, around three quarters were seen once. The data originate from a study of shared clonotypes between healthy human individuals.

The chain carries TRBV27 and TRBJ2-1; D is perhaps TRBD1 (6 bases). The TCR originated in a man in his late teens or twenties in good health. Some clones in this sample may be carry-over from other donors' samples. Material for sequencing was memory CD4+ T cells from PBMCs. Subset of the sample: CD45RA-negative fraction. The CDR3 loop is CASSGPGTKYNEQFF. CDR3 bases: TGTGCCAGCAGTGGGCCAGGGACAAAGTACAATGAGCAGTTCTTC.